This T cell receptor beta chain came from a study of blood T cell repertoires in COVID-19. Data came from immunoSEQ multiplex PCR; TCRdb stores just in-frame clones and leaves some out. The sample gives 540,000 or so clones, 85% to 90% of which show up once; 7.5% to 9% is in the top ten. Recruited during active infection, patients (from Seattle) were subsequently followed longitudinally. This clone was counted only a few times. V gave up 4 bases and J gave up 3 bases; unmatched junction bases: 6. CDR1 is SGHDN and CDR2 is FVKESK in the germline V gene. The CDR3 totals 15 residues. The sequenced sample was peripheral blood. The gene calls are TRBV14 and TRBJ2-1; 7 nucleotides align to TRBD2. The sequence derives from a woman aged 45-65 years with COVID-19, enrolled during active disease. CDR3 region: CASSPLRGSYNEQFF. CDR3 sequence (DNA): TGTGCCAGCAGCCCCCTGCGGGGGAGCTACAATGAGCAGTTCTTC.